Below, 31 T cell receptor beta chains from the same sample are listed, as sequenced in a study of PD-1 blockade in classical Hodgkin lymphoma. The assay was immunoSEQ multiplex PCR, and TCRdb's table has in-frame clones only and misses some. This table holds approximately 20,000 clones, more than 75% found once. Time point noted: cycle 4 day 1 (C4D1), after six to seven weeks of nivolumab. Relapse was seen in all patients after autologous stem cell transplantation, and brentuximab vedotin exposure was variable. Sequenced here: peripheral blood mononuclear cells (PBMCs), sampled before the fourth cycle of nivolumab. The receptor source for this set is a human donor with classical Hodgkin lymphoma.

The J gene is TRBJ1-1, the V gene TRBV27; 9 bases agree with TRBD1. Germline values: CDR1 MNHEY, CDR2 SMNVEV (reference sequence). This CDR3 has 15 amino acids. With V trimmed by 3 bases and J by 6 bases, 8 bases remained unmatched. The CDR3 DNA is TGTGCCAGCAGTTTTACGTCACAGGGGGCGTCTGAAGCTTTCTTT. Translating gives CASSFTSQGASEAFF.

The genes are TRBV7-2 and TRBJ2-5, with 15 bases aligning to TRBD2. This CDR3 is built from 16 residues. Per the germline V gene, CDR1 is SGHTA and CDR2 is FQGNSA. The V and J ends lost 5 bases and 5 bases, in that order; junction bases with no gene match: 6. As DNA, the CDR3 is TGTGCCAGCAGCAAGGGACTAGCGGGAGGTCGGGAGACCCAGTACTTC. Protein sequence: CASSKGLAGGRETQYF.

This clone ranks as medium-sized. The V gene is TRBV11-2, the J gene TRBJ1-1, with TRBD1 matching over 7 bases. This CDR3 has 17 residues. CDR1 SGHAT and CDR2 FQNNGV come from the germline V gene. V dropped 5 bases and J dropped 4; count of bases not matched to a gene: 16. CDR3 in DNA: TGTGCCAGCAGCCCCCTAGACAGGGCTACTGAGACCACTGAAGCTTTCTTT. Translating gives CASSPLDRATETTEAFF.

The chain employs TRBV28 and TRBJ2-2, with D unclear. This CDR3 is 13 amino acids long. From germline, CDR1 is MDHEN and CDR2 SYDVKM. V lost 10 bases to trimming and J lost 2 bases, with 11 bases between them. The DNA of the CDR3 is TGTGCCACCTGCCCGGGTAACACCGGGGAGCTGTTTTTT. It yields the protein CATCPGNTGELFF.

The chain links TRBV6-5 to TRBJ2-7; D is unclear. The CDR3 runs to 13 residues. The germline V and J ends were trimmed by 2 bases and 6 bases, with 11 bases remaining between them. CDR1 and CDR2 (germline): MNHEY, SVGAGI. Here the CDR3 DNA reads TGTGCCAGCAGTTACGACGCGTTGGGCGAGCAGTACTTC. Its translation is CASSYDALGEQYF.

Here the CDR3 reads CASSLNTGELFF. CDR3 nucleotides: TGTGCCAGCAGTCTGAACACCGGGGAGCTGTTTTTT. This sequence joins TRBV6-4 and TRBJ2-2; D is undetermined. Germline V gene lookup returns CDR1 MRHNA and CDR2 SNTAGT. V was cut by 5 bases and J by 1 base, with 2 bases left in between. The CDR3 loop spans 12 amino acids.

The chain recombines TRBV4-2 with TRBJ2-4; D may be TRBD1 or TRBD2 (5 bases each). Germline-derived CDR1 and CDR2 are LGHNA and YNFKEQ. Trimming shortened V by 0 bases and J by 5 bases, and 17 bases separated the two germline ends. The CDR3 length is 17 residues. CDR3 residues: CASSQEGTDSGQNIQYF. DNA of the CDR3: TGTGCCAGCAGCCAAGAGGGGACCGACAGCGGCCAAAACATTCAGTACTTC.

The rearrangement links TRBV14 to TRBJ1-2; a weak D match, TRBD1 (6 bases). CDR3 length: 15 residues. Germline V gene sequence: CDR1 SGHDN, CDR2 FVKESK. V dropped 3 bases and J dropped 4 bases, with 15 bases sitting between them. The CDR3 DNA sequence: TGTGCCAGCAGCCATCACGGGGGGCTCGGCTATGGCTACACCTTC. Translating it yields CASSHHGGLGYGYTF.

V usage is TRBV11-1 and J usage is TRBJ2-2; no clear D. There are 16 residues in the CDR3. The V end lost 10 bases, the J end lost 1 base, and 19 bases lay between the germline ends. Germline-derived CDR1 and CDR2 are SGHAT and FQDESV (reference sequence). The CDR3 reads CATHVGRQLNTGELFF. CDR3 nucleotide sequence: TGTGCCACCCATGTAGGACGCCAACTGAACACCGGGGAGCTGTTTTTT.

This chain connects TRBV7-2 to TRBJ1-1; 8 bases match TRBD1. V gave up 4 bases and J gave up 0 bases; unmatched junction bases: 4. Germline values: CDR1 SGHTA, CDR2 FQGNSA. CDR3 length: 15 residues. The CDR3, as DNA: TGTGCCAGCAGCTCACAGGGGGTCCTGAACACTGAAGCTTTCTTT. Amino acid sequence: CASSSQGVLNTEAFF.

The V call is TRBV5-1, the J call TRBJ2-3; D might be TRBD2 (5 bases). Trimming left V 0 bases short and J 5 bases short, with 19 bases between. The CDR3 has 17 amino acids. CDR1 is SGHRS and CDR2 is YFSETQ in the germline V gene. The CDR3 DNA follows: TGCGCCAGCAGCTTGGCCGATGCGAGCGGATCGGGAGATACGCAGTATTTT. It codes for CASSLADASGSGDTQYF.

The genes are TRBV10-2 and TRBJ2-7; TRBD2 matches at 10 bases. Per germline, CDR1 WSHSY and CDR2 SAAADI. The CDR3 totals 15 residues. V lost 3 bases, J lost 1 base, and 3 bases stayed unmatched. The CDR3 sequence is CASSEKRGGSYEQYV. Here the CDR3 DNA reads TGCGCCAGCAGTGAAAAGCGGGGGGGATCCTACGAGCAGTACGTC.

The gene calls are TRBV7-6 and TRBJ1-1; D call uncertain. V gave up 2 bases and J gave up 1 base, with 14 bases separating them. CDR1 SGHVS and CDR2 FNYEAQ come from the germline V gene. This CDR3 region has 16 residues. The CDR3 here is CASSLYIGGQNTEAFF. CDR3 nucleotide sequence: TGTGCCAGCAGCTTATACATAGGCGGCCAGAACACTGAAGCTTTCTTT.

This clone appeared a single time. Written as DNA, the CDR3 is TGCGCCAGCAGCCGGGAGGGGGGATACGAGCAGTACTTC. Translation gives CASSREGGYEQYF. The chain combines TRBV5-1 with TRBJ2-7; 8 bases fit TRBD2. The CDR3 runs 13 residues. Germline CDR1 and CDR2: SGHRS and YFSETQ. The V gene end was trimmed by 4 bases and the J gene end by 4 bases; junction bases not matched to a gene: 4. Looking up the rest from reference TRBV5-1 and TRBJ2-7 gives the full variable domain: KAGVTQTPRYLIKTRGQQVTLSCSPISGHRSVSWYQQTPGQGLQFLFEYFSETQRNKGNFPGRFSGRQFSNSRSEMNVSTLELGDSALYLCASSREGGYEQYFGPGTRLTVT.

The CDR3 region is CASSVQETQYF. As DNA, the CDR3 is TGTGCCAGCTCCGTGCAAGAGACCCAGTACTTC. The chain employs TRBV18 and TRBJ2-5; D gene ambiguous. Germline V gives CDR1 KGHSH, CDR2 LQKENI. The V and J ends lost 6 bases and 2 bases respectively, with 4 bases between them. CDR3 length: 11 residues.

The rearrangement joins TRBV5-3 to TRBJ1-4, with 8 bases lining up with TRBD1. TRBV5-3 is an open reading frame whose function is uncertain. This CDR3 has 17 amino acids. V gave up 0 bases and J gave up 5 bases; unmatched junction bases: 9. The CDR3 nucleotides are TGTGCCAGAAGCTTGGATCGGGCGGGACAGGAGAATGAAAAACTGTTTTTT. Translating it yields CARSLDRAGQENEKLFF.

The chain is built from TRBV2 and TRBJ2-2, with D possibly TRBD1 on 5 matching bases. Germline lookup yields CDR1 SNHLY and CDR2 FYNNEI. V was trimmed by 4 bases and J by 2 bases, leaving 8 bases between them. This CDR3 has 14 amino acids. Here the CDR3 DNA reads TGTGCCAGCAGTGCGCAGGGAAACACCGGGGAGCTGTTTTTT. Encoded protein: CASSAQGNTGELFF.

The V and J genes are TRBV28 and TRBJ2-5; perhaps D is TRBD1 or TRBD2 (6 bases each). The CDR3 has 14 amino acids. V shed 5 bases and J shed 4 bases, with 14 bases lying between them. Germline CDR1 reads MDHEN; CDR2 reads SYDVKM. The CDR3: CASSPPGASETQYF. CDR3 in DNA: TGTGCCAGCAGTCCTCCGGGGGCCTCAGAGACCCAGTACTTC.

The gene calls are TRBV18 and TRBJ2-1; TRBD1 aligns across 8 bases. Losses at the gene ends were 5 bases for V and 7 bases for J; bases not matched to a gene: 7. Germline CDR1 and CDR2: KGHSH and LQKENI. There are 14 residues in the CDR3. The CDR3, as DNA: TGTGCCAGCTCATTCCGACAGGGGCTAAATGAGCAGTTCTTC. It yields the protein CASSFRQGLNEQFF.

J is TRBJ2-3 and V is TRBV6-1; no firm D call. The CDR3 contains 14 residues. The germline gives CDR1 MNHNS, CDR2 SASEGT. V was cut by 1 base and J by 4 bases, with 9 bases left in between. As DNA, the CDR3 is TGTGCCAGCAGTGAAGATTTGGTTTCAGATACGCAGTATTTT. It encodes CASSEDLVSDTQYF.

J is TRBJ1-2 and V is TRBV30; TRBD1 aligns across 8 bases. V gave up 8 bases and J gave up 7 bases; unmatched junction bases: 9. The CDR3 has 12 amino acids. Germline V CDR1 and CDR2: GTSNPN, SVGIG (reference sequence). The CDR3 reads CALAGGMGGYTF. The CDR3, as DNA: TGTGCCCTGGCAGGGGGCATGGGTGGCTACACCTTC.

This sequence joins TRBV28 and TRBJ2-3, with TRBD1 as a possible D gene (5 bases). The CDR3 is made up of 14 amino acids. Germline values: CDR1 MDHEN, CDR2 SYDVKM. Trimming took off 4 bases at V and 3 bases at J, with 11 bases between the two ends. The CDR3 sequence: CASSYIQGTDTQYF. For the CDR3, the DNA is TGTGCCAGCAGTTATATTCAGGGTACAGATACGCAGTATTTT.

V usage is TRBV6-1 and J usage is TRBJ2-7; perhaps TRBD2 as D (5 bases). CDR3 length: 15 residues. Germline V gene lookup returns CDR1 MNHNS and CDR2 SASEGT. V lost 1 base to trimming and J lost 2 bases, with 12 bases between them. CDR3 sequence reads: CASSEEWHGTYEQYF. For the CDR3, the DNA is TGTGCCAGCAGTGAAGAATGGCACGGGACCTACGAGCAGTACTTC.

The chain recombines TRBV11-1 with TRBJ1-4; 7 nucleotides line up with TRBD1. V lost 3 bases, J lost 8 bases, and 3 bases stayed unmatched. CDR1 is SGHAT and CDR2 is FQDESV in the germline V gene (reference sequence). CDR3 size: 13 residues. As DNA, the CDR3 is TGTGCCAGCAGCTTCAGACAGGGCGAAAAACTGTTTTTT. Protein sequence: CASSFRQGEKLFF.

The V gene is TRBV5-1, the J gene TRBJ2-7; a weak D match, TRBD1 (5 bases). The CDR3 spans 15 residues. The germline V gene encodes CDR1 SGHRS and CDR2 YFSETQ. Deletions cut 2 bases from V and 3 bases from J, with 15 bases between. The CDR3 DNA reads TGCGCCAGCAGCTTCGGTCCACCTAGGGGCTACGAGCAGTACTTC. Protein product: CASSFGPPRGYEQYF.

The chain joins TRBV19 to TRBJ2-2; D may be TRBD1 (5 bases). The germline V gene encodes CDR1 LNHDA and CDR2 SQIVND (reference sequence). V was pared by 5 bases and J by 6 bases, with 19 bases between. This CDR3 has 16 amino acids. For the CDR3, the DNA is TGTGCCAGTAGTTTTAGCCAGGGTGGGATGGCCGGGGAGCTGTTTTTT. Translated, it gives CASSFSQGGMAGELFF.

J is TRBJ2-2 and V is TRBV7-9; D is uncertain. The CDR3 length is 13 residues. CDR1 and CDR2 from the germline V gene are SEHNR and FQNEAQ (reference sequence). The V end was cut by 2 bases, the J end by 5 bases, with 6 bases between. The CDR3, as DNA: TGTGCCAGCAGCTTACGATTGACCGGGGAGCTGTTTTTT. This encodes CASSLRLTGELFF.

This chain connects TRBV4-3 to TRBJ2-7; 7 nucleotides align to TRBD2. The CDR3 runs 15 residues. Trimming took 0 bases from V and 3 from J; bases not matched to a gene: 5. Germline CDR1 and CDR2: LGHNA and YSLEER. CDR3 amino acids: CASSQDWLAVYEQYF. DNA of the CDR3: TGCGCCAGCAGCCAAGATTGGCTAGCGGTCTACGAGCAGTACTTC.

The J gene is TRBJ1-6, the V gene TRBV28; D is uncertain. Germline-derived CDR1 and CDR2 are MDHEN and SYDVKM. The ends were cut back, 6 bases at V and 9 bases at J, with 12 bases in the middle. The CDR3 has 13 residues. The CDR3 spells CASSFKRSSPLHF. The DNA of the CDR3 is TGTGCCAGCAGCTTTAAAAGGAGTTCACCCCTCCACTTT.

The rearrangement links TRBV10-2 to TRBJ2-1, with 8 bases lining up with TRBD2. Losses at the gene ends were 3 bases for V and 6 bases for J; bases not matched to a gene: 1. Germline V gives CDR1 WSHSY, CDR2 SAAADI. The CDR3 is 13 amino acids. As DNA, the CDR3 is TGCGCCAGCAGTGACGGGACTAGCAATGAGCAGTTCTTC. Translation gives CASSDGTSNEQFF.

This rearrangement joins TRBV5-6 to TRBJ1-1, with 11 bases that match TRBD1. In germline, CDR1 is SGHDT, CDR2 YYEEEE. The CDR3 covers 16 residues. V trimming: 1 base; J trimming: 7 bases; junction bases outside the gene matches: 9. The DNA of the CDR3 is TGTGCCAGCAGCTTGTTAGGGACAGGGGGAGTTTTTGAAGCTTTCTTT. Residues: CASSLLGTGGVFEAFF.